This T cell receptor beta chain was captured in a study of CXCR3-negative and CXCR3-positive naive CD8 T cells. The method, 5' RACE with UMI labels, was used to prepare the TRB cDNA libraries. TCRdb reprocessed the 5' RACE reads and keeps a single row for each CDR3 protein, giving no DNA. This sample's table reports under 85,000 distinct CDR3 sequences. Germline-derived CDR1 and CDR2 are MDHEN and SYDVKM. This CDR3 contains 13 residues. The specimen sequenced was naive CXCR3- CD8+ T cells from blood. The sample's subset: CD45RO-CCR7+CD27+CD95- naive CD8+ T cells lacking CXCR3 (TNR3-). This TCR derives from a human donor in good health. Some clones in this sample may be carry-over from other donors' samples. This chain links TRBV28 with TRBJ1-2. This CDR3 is CASSLGTDYGYTF.